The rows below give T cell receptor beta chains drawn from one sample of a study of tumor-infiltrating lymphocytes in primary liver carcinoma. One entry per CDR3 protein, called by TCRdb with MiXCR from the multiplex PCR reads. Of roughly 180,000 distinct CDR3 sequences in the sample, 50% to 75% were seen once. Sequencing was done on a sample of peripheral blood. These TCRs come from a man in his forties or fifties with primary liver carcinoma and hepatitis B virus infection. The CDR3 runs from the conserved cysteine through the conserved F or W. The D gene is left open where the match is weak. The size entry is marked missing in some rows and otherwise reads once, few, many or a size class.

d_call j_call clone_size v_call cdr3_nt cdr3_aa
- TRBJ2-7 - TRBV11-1 TGTGCCAGCAACTTAGGGTCGGCCTACGAGCAGTGCTTC CASNLGSAYEQCF
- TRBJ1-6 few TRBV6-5 TGTGCCAGCACCCTCCGCGACAGAGATTCACCCCTCCACTTT CASTLRDRDSPLHF
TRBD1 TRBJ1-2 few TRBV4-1 TGCGCCAGCAGTCGGACAGGGGTCGACTATGGCTACACCTTC CASSRTGVDYGYTF
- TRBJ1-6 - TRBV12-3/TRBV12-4 TGTGCCAGCACTCGTGACAGCTCCTATAATTCACCCCTCCACTTT CASTRDSSYNSPLHF
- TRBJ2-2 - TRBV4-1 TGCGCCAGCAGCCAAGGTTGGCCGGGAGACGGGGAGCTGTTTTTT CASSQGWPGDGELFF
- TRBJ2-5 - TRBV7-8 TGTGCCAGCAGCTTCCCCTACAGGGTCGGGCAGGGGGAGACCCAGTACTTC CASSFPYRVGQGETQYF
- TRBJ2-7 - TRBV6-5 TGTGCCAGCAGTTACCTAGCTACCACCTACGAGCAGTACTTC CASSYLATTYEQYF
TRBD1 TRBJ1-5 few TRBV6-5 TGTGCCAGCAGTTACCCCTGGGACAGGAGAAATCAGCCCCAGCATTTT CASSYPWDRRNQPQHF
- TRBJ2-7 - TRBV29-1 TGCAGCCTTGCCAACAGTGCCCGCTACGAGCAGTACTTC CSLANSARYEQYF
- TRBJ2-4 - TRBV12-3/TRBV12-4 TGTGCCAGCAGCCCTTGGGGAGATAGAAACATTCAGTACTTC CASSPWGDRNIQYF
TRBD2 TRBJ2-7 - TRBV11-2 TGTGCCAGGAGCTTAGTCCTAGCGGGCGAGCAGTACTTC CARSLVLAGEQYF
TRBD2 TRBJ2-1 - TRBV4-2 TGTGCCAGCAGCCGAGCGTACGGCAGGACTAGCGGGAGGTTAAACGAGCAGTTCTTC CASSRAYGRTSGRLNEQFF
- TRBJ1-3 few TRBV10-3 TGTGTCATCCGGCAGGACCCTGGAAACACCATATATTTT CVIRQDPGNTIYF
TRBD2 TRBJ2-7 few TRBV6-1 TGTGCCAGCAGTGGACTAGCGGGAACCTACGAGCAGTACTTC CASSGLAGTYEQYF
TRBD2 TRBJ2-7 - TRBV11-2 TGTACCAGCAGCTTGGGGCTAGCGGGACCCTACGAGCAGTACTTC CTSSLGLAGPYEQYF
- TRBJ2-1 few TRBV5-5 TGTGCCAGCAGCTTGCTCTCCAGCTCCTACAATGAGCAGTTCTTC CASSLLSSSYNEQFF
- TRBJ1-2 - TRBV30 TGTGCCTGGAGCCTTGACATGGGGGGCTATGGCTACACCTTC CAWSLDMGGYGYTF
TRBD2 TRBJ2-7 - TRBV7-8 TGTGCCAGCAGCCTAAGCGGGAGGGCTTACAATGAGCAGTACTTC CASSLSGRAYNEQYF
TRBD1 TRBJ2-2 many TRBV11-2 TGTGCCAGCATACCCGACAGGGTCGGAACCGGGGAGCTGTTTTTT CASIPDRVGTGELFF
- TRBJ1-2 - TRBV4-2 TGTGCCAGCAGCCAAGATCGAGGCAGTGGAGGCTACACCTTC CASSQDRGSGGYTF
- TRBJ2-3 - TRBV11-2 TGTGCCAGCAGCTTATACGGGGCTGGCACTGGTCCAGATACGCAGTATTTT CASSLYGAGTGPDTQYF
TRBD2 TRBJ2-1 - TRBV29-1 TGCAGCGTTGACTCTGCGGGAGGTGGTGGTGAGCAGTTCTTC CSVDSAGGGGEQFF
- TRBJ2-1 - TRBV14 TGTTCAAGCAGCCAAGGGACGGTGCATGAGCAGTTCTTC CSSSQGTVHEQFF
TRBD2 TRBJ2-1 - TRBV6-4 TGTGCCAGCAGTGGAGTAGGACTAGCGGGAGGCAATGAGCAGTTCTTC CASSGVGLAGGNEQFF
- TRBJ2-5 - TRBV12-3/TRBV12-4 TGTGCCAGCAGTTTTAGAGTTGGGGGGACCCAGTACTTC CASSFRVGGTQYF
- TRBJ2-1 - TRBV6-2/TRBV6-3 TGTGTTAGCAGTTATGCCATGGTTAATGAGCAGTTCTTC CVSSYAMVNEQFF
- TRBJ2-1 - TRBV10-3 TGTGCCATCAGTGAGCATCGGACCCCCAATGAGCAGTTCTTC CAISEHRTPNEQFF
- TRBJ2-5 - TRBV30 TGTGCCTGGAGTGTAGTTTGGCAAGAGACCCAGTACTTC CAWSVVWQETQYF
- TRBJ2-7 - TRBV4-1 TGCGCCAGCAGCCAAGACTGGTCTACTCGCAACGAGCAGTACTTC CASSQDWSTRNEQYF
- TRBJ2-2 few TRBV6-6 TGTGCCAGCAGTTCCCGACCGGACACCGGGGAGCTGTTTTTT CASSSRPDTGELFF
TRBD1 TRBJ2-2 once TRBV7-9 TGTGCCTACCACCGGGACAGGGGTCTGAACACCGGGGAGCTGTTTTTT CAYHRDRGLNTGELFF
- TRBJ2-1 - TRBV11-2 TGTGCCAGCAGCTTGGATATCAAGCTAGCCATGAGTGAGCAGTTCTTC CASSLDIKLAMSEQFF
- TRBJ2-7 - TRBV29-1 TGCAGCGTAGCCACTACAGGAGGGTCCTACGAGCAGTACTTC CSVATTGGSYEQYF
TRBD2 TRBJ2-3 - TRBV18 TGTGCCAGCTCACCGCCGGGACTAGCGGGAGCGGATACGCAGTATTTT CASSPPGLAGADTQYF
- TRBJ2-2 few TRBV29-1 TGCAGCGTTGAACGGGGACGGAGCACCGGGGAGCTGTTTTTT CSVERGRSTGELFF
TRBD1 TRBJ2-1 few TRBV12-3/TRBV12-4 TGTGCCAGCAGACGAACACAGGGGACTGAGCAGTTCTTC CASRRTQGTEQFF
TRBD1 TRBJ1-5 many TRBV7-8 TGTGCCAGCAGCCCGGGGACAGGGAACAATCAGCCCCAGCATTTT CASSPGTGNNQPQHF
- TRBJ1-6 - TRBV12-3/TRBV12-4 TGTGCAAGCAGTCTACAATGCAGGGATTCACCCCTCCACTTT CASSLQCRDSPLHF
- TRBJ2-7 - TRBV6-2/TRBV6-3 TGTGCCAGCGGCGGTTGGCAGTCCCCCTACGAGCAGTACTTC CASGGWQSPYEQYF
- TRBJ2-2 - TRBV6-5 TGTGCCAGCAGTTACTCGTTGCGGAACACCGGGGAGCTGTTTTTT CASSYSLRNTGELFF
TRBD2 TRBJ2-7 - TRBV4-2 TGTGCCAGCAGCCAAGATATCACTAGCGGGAGCCATATGTACGAGCAGTACTTC CASSQDITSGSHMYEQYF
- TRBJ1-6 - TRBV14 TGTGCCAGCAGCCAAGATTGGGGTTCGGGGTCACCCCTCCACTTT CASSQDWGSGSPLHF
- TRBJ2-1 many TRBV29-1 TGCAGCGTTCGTCGAGGAAATGAGCAGTTCTTC CSVRRGNEQFF
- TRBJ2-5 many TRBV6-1 TGTGCCAGCTCCACGGTCCAAGAGACCCAGTACTTC CASSTVQETQYF
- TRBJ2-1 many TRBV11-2 TGTGCCAGCAGCTTAGATTGGACTCGCCCCAATGAGCAGTTCTTC CASSLDWTRPNEQFF
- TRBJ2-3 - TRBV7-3 TGTGCCAGCACCAAAACTAGCAGGAGCACAGATACGCAGTATTTT CASTKTSRSTDTQYF
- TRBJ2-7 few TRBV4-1 TGCGCCAGCAGCCAATATAGCGGCTACGAGCAGTACTTC CASSQYSGYEQYF
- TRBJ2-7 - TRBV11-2 TGTGCCAGCAGCTTATCCGTTGGATTAGCGGTAGGTGGGTACGAGCAGTACTTC CASSLSVGLAVGGYEQYF
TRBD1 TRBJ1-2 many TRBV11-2 TGTGCCAGCAGCAGACCCGGGACAGAGATTAACTATGGCTACACCTTC CASSRPGTEINYGYTF
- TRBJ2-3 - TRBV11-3 TGTCCCAACAGCAGAGCTGGGGATACGCAGTATTTT CPNSRAGDTQYF
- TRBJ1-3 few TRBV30 TGTGCCTGGAGTGTACGTGGCCCTGGAAACACCATATATTTT CAWSVRGPGNTIYF
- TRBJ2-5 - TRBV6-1 TGTGCCAGCAGTGTACAGGGAGAGACCCAGTACTTC CASSVQGETQYF
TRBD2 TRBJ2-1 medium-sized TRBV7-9 TGTGCCAGCAGCCCGGGCAGGGCGGGAGTCTGGGATGAGCAGTTCTTC CASSPGRAGVWDEQFF
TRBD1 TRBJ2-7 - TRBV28 TGTGCCAGCAGTTCCTGGACAGGGGGCCGGGACGAGCAGTACTTC CASSSWTGGRDEQYF
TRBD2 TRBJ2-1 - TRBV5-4 TGTGCCAGCAGCTTGTCCCTAGCGGGAGTTAATGAGCAGTTCTTC CASSLSLAGVNEQFF
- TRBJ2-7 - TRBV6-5 TGTGCCAGCAGTATGGACGCAATCGGAGAGCACTACTTC CASSMDAIGEHYF
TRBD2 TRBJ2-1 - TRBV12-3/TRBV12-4 TGTGCCAGCAGTCTAGCGGGAGGTGCCTACAATGAGCAGTTCTTC CASSLAGGAYNEQFF
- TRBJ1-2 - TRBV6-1 TGTGCCAGCAGTGAAGTTATGAGTAGATTCTATGGCTACACCTTC CASSEVMSRFYGYTF
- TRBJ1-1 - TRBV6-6 TGTGCCAGCAGTTATACCCCGGTAGGCACTGAAGCTTTCTTT CASSYTPVGTEAFF
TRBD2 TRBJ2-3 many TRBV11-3 TGTGCCAGCAGCGCCGGGACTAGCGGGAGGTGGGCAGATACGCAGTATTTT CASSAGTSGRWADTQYF